The 22 T cell receptor beta chains below all came from one sample that was sequenced in a study of T cell responses to AZD1222 COVID-19 vaccine. Assay used: immunoSEQ multiplex PCR; TCRdb lists only in-frame clones, some missing. The sample includes fewer than 100,000 clones, around 91% of them seen just once. The sample consisted of peripheral blood, taken on day 0 of AZD1222 vaccination. The receptor set was obtained from an adult in good health.

The CDR3 protein is CASSGVNEKLFF. In DNA form, the CDR3 reads TGTGCCAGCAGTGGGGTTAATGAAAAACTGTTTTTT. This chain links TRBV28 with TRBJ1-4, with D unresolved. The CDR3 has 12 amino acids. Germline loops: CDR1 MDHEN, CDR2 SYDVKM. The V and J ends lost 5 bases and 4 bases respectively, with 5 bases between them.

In this sample, this clone turned up a few times. J is TRBJ2-2 and V is TRBV2, with D perhaps TRBD2 (6 bases). Germline V lookup: CDR1 SNHLY, CDR2 FYNNEI. Trimming shortened V by 6 bases and J by 4 bases, and 12 bases separated the two germline ends. The CDR3 has 14 residues. As DNA, the CDR3 is TGTGCCAGCAGCGAGACTAGTGTCACCGGGGAGCTGTTTTTT. Its protein product is CASSETSVTGELFF.

The CDR3 protein is CASSYSTGLAGLSYNEQFF. The CDR3 DNA is TGTGCCAGCAGTTACTCGACGGGTCTAGCGGGCCTCTCCTACAATGAGCAGTTCTTC. The rearrangement links TRBV6-2 or TRBV6-3 to TRBJ2-1, with TRBD2 matching 8 bases. The V and J ends lost 0 bases and 0 bases, in that order; junction bases with no gene match: 10. Germline V lookup: CDR1 MNHEY, CDR2 SVGEGT. This CDR3 is 19 amino acids long.

This rearrangement joins TRBV6-5 to TRBJ1-2; D gene unclear. Trimming took off 2 bases at V and 3 bases at J, with 10 bases between the two ends. Germline V gene sequence: CDR1 MNHEY, CDR2 SVGAGI. The length of the CDR3 is 14 residues. This CDR3 is CASSYTRRDYGYTF. Here the CDR3 DNA reads TGTGCCAGCAGTTACACCAGACGGGACTATGGCTACACCTTC.

The chain has TRBV7-6 and TRBJ2-3; 8 bases are a match to TRBD2. Germline V gene sequence: CDR1 SGHVS, CDR2 FNYEAQ. This CDR3 region has 15 residues. The J segment lost 4 bases and the V segment lost 5 bases, leaving 8 bases of the junction unmatched. The CDR3 nucleotides are TGTGCCAGCAGCCCCGGGGGGGGTCGGCCAGATACGCAGTATTTT. It codes for CASSPGGGRPDTQYF.

This chain joins TRBV25-1 and TRBJ1-2, with D perhaps matching TRBD1 (6 bases). The CDR3 runs to 15 residues. Trimming took off 1 base at V and 2 bases at J, with 11 bases between the two ends. CDR1 is MGHDK, CDR2 SYGVNS, per germline. CDR3 loop: CASSEWSGANYGYTF. CDR3 sequence (DNA): TGTGCCAGCAGTGAATGGTCAGGGGCAAACTATGGCTACACCTTC.

The genes are TRBV7-2 and TRBJ1-5; 12 nucleotides agree with TRBD1. Germline-derived CDR1 and CDR2 are SGHTA and FQGNSA. V gave up 1 base and J gave up 4 bases; unmatched junction bases: 8. The CDR3 has 18 residues. CDR3 in amino acids: CASSLGRGQGARNQPQHF. CDR3 sequence (DNA): TGTGCCAGCAGCTTAGGGCGGGGACAGGGGGCCAGGAATCAGCCCCAGCATTTT.

This chain connects TRBV15 to TRBJ2-7; D possibly corresponds to TRBD2 (6 bases). This CDR3 has 15 amino acids. CDR1 LNHNV and CDR2 YYDKDF come from the germline V gene (reference sequence). V was cut by 0 bases and J by 3 bases, with 12 bases left in between. CDR3 residues: CATSRDGAGGYEQYF. The CDR3, as DNA: TGTGCCACCAGCAGAGACGGTGCCGGGGGCTACGAGCAGTACTTC.

This chain connects TRBV14 to TRBJ2-1; possible D gene TRBD2, 6 bases. Germline V lookup: CDR1 SGHDN, CDR2 FVKESK. Deletions cut 6 bases from V and 2 bases from J, with 14 bases between. CDR3 length equals 15 residues. CDR3 sequence: CASRHAGYAYNEQFF. The DNA for the CDR3 is TGTGCCAGCAGACACGCGGGGTACGCCTACAATGAGCAGTTCTTC. Full variable domain (rest looked up from reference TRBV14 and TRBJ2-1): EAGVTQFPSHSVIEKGQTVTLRCDPISGHDNLYWYRRVMGKEIKFLLHFVKESKQDESGMPNNRFLAERTGGTYSTLKVQPAELEDSGVYFCASRHAGYAYNEQFFGPGTRLTVL.

The chain joins TRBV29-1 to TRBJ2-2; D is unresolved. The CDR3 runs to 15 residues. Trimming took off 4 bases at V and 5 bases at J, with 17 bases between the two ends. The germline gives CDR1 SQVTM, CDR2 ANQGSEA. The CDR3 DNA sequence: TGCAGCGTTGGCGCCACCGCCGGTCCGACCGGGGAGCTGTTTTTT. It yields the protein CSVGATAGPTGELFF.

The chain combines TRBV7-3 with TRBJ2-3; D is unresolved. The CDR3 is made up of 13 amino acids. Looked up from germline, CDR1 is SGHTA and CDR2 is FQGTGA. V shed 0 bases and J shed 3 bases, with 4 bases lying between them. In DNA, the CDR3 is TGTGCCAGCAGCTTAACTGAAACAGATACGCAGTATTTT. Its protein is CASSLTETDTQYF.

The chain uses TRBV9 and TRBJ2-2, with TRBD1 matching over 7 bases. In germline, CDR1 is SGDLS, CDR2 YYNGEE. J lost 3 bases, V lost 3 bases, and 8 bases had no gene match. CDR3 length: 16 residues. CDR3 loop: CASSASDRADTGELFF. For the CDR3, the DNA is TGTGCCAGCAGCGCCTCTGACAGGGCGGACACCGGGGAGCTGTTTTTT.

V usage is TRBV6-5 and J usage is TRBJ1-2; maybe TRBD1 (5 bases). This CDR3 is built from 14 residues. Trimming shortened V by 4 bases and J by 0 bases, and 9 bases separated the two germline ends. The V gene's germline CDR1 is MNHEY and CDR2 SVGAGI. DNA for the CDR3: TGTGCCAGCAGTTCGACAGTTACTAACTATGGCTACACCTTC. Its translation: CASSSTVTNYGYTF.

This rearrangement joins TRBV9 to TRBJ1-2; 7 bases are a match to TRBD1. Germline CDR1 reads SGDLS; CDR2 reads YYNGEE. V was clipped by 3 bases and J by 5 bases; unmatched bases: 10. This CDR3 has 15 residues. DNA for the CDR3: TGTGCCAGCAGCGGACAGGGTGATTCTGGATATGGCTACACCTTC. Encoded protein: CASSGQGDSGYGYTF.

V usage is TRBV5-5 and J usage is TRBJ1-6; D perhaps matches TRBD1 (6 bases). The CDR3 contains 15 residues. V was clipped by 4 bases and J by 8 bases, with 16 bases between them. The germline V gene encodes CDR1 SGHKS and CDR2 YYEKEE (reference sequence). CDR3 loop: CASSPEGQDYSPLHF. The CDR3 region has the DNA TGTGCCAGCAGCCCCGAGGGACAAGACTATTCACCCCTCCACTTT.

The chain links TRBV27 to TRBJ1-4; 7 bases align to TRBD1. Trimming at V came to 6 bases and at J to 8 bases, leaving 9 bases not matched to a gene. This CDR3 has 14 amino acids. Germline assignment: CDR1 MNHEY and CDR2 SMNVEV (reference sequence). The CDR3 loop is CASSDQGVYEKLFF. The CDR3 coding sequence is TGTGCCAGCAGCGATCAGGGGGTCTACGAAAAACTGTTTTTT.

The chain links TRBV10-3 to TRBJ1-2, with D possibly being TRBD1 (5 bases). The germline gives CDR1 ENHRY, CDR2 SYGVKD. The CDR3 covers 13 residues. Trimming removed 3 bases from V and 2 bases from J, with 7 bases in between. Here the CDR3 DNA reads TGTGCCATCAGTGATGAGGGGAACTATGGCTACACCTTC. Translation: CAISDEGNYGYTF.

This sequence joins TRBV24-1 and TRBJ2-7; tentatively, D is TRBD2 (5 bases). V lost 3 bases and J 5 bases, leaving 10 bases between the germline ends. The CDR3 loop spans 13 amino acids. Looked up from germline, CDR1 is KGHDR and CDR2 is SFDVKD. The DNA of the CDR3 is TGTGCCACCAGTGATGGCCCCGGGGACGAGCAGTACTTC. This codes for CATSDGPGDEQYF.

The chain recombines TRBV9 with TRBJ1-2; 10 positions agree with TRBD1. CDR1 and CDR2 from the germline V gene are SGDLS and YYNGEE. The J segment lost 8 bases and the V segment lost 0 bases, leaving 7 bases of the junction unmatched. The length of the CDR3 is 15 residues. The DNA of the CDR3 is TGTGCCAGCAGCGTAGTCCCGGACAGGGGGGGCGGCTACACCTTC. It codes for CASSVVPDRGGGYTF. The whole variable domain, remainder taken from reference TRBV9 and TRBJ1-2, is DSGVTQTPKHLITATGQRVTLRCSPRSGDLSVYWYQQSLDQGLQFLIQYYNGEERAKGNILERFSAQQFPDLHSELNLSSLELGDSALYFCASSVVPDRGGGYTFGSGTRLTVV.

The chain employs TRBV18 and TRBJ2-7, with D uncertain. Germline CDR1 and CDR2: KGHSH and LQKENI. V was shortened by 4 bases and J by 3 bases, with 10 bases between the two germline ends. The CDR3 consists of 13 residues. The DNA of the CDR3 is TGTGCCAGCTCACAAAACCCGGGCTACGAGCAGTACTTC. Protein product: CASSQNPGYEQYF.

Only one count was recorded for this clone. In DNA, the CDR3 is TGTGCCAGCAGCCAAGAAGGGCCGGAAACAATCTCCTATAATTCACCCCTCCACTTT. This translates into CASSQEGPETISYNSPLHF. The rearrangement uses TRBV14 and TRBJ1-6; no clear D. Between the trimmed V and J ends, which lost 0 bases and 0 bases, there was a span of 15 bases. The CDR3 runs 19 residues. Germline V gene lookup returns CDR1 SGHDN and CDR2 FVKESK.

The chain is built from TRBV7-2 and TRBJ2-7; the match to TRBD2 covers 10 bases. From germline, CDR1 is SGHTA and CDR2 FQGNSA. This CDR3 region has 15 residues. V dropped 1 base and J dropped 6; count of bases not matched to a gene: 6. CDR3 loop: CASSLDTAGGREQYF. The CDR3 DNA sequence: TGTGCCAGCAGCTTAGACACAGCGGGGGGGCGCGAGCAGTACTTC.